This record looks at one T cell receptor beta chain sequence and its context. Baseline, cycle 4 day 1, and cycle 7 day 1 were the blood sampling points. The data are from a study of OX40 agonist ivuxolimab in advanced cancers. About the research overall: Dose-escalation patients had hepatocellular carcinoma, melanoma, renal cell or head and neck cancer. Patients achieving partial responses numbered three: one hepatocellular carcinoma case and two cutaneous melanoma cases.

Trimming took 5 bases from V and 4 from J, leaving 9 bases between them. Germline-derived CDR1 and CDR2 are SGHTA and FQGNSA. The CDR3 contains 13 residues. Sequencing used immunoSEQ multiplex PCR; TCRdb keeps in-frame clones, though not all of them. Of some 95,000 clones listed, around 88% are singletons. Sequencing used CD4+ or CD8+ T cells sorted from blood, obtained in a trial of the OX40 agonist ivuxolimab. The source is an adult with an advanced solid tumor such as melanoma, head and neck, liver or kidney cancer. This rearrangement joins TRBV7-2 to TRBJ1-5, with a tentative D call TRBD1 (5 bases). CDR3 amino acids: CASSPGMNQPQHF. The CDR3 nucleotides are TGTGCCAGCAGCCCAGGGATGAATCAGCCCCAGCATTTT.